A selection of T cell receptor beta chains follows, all from one sample in a study of somatic mutations in cytotoxic T cells in rheumatoid arthritis. Assay used: immunoSEQ multiplex PCR; TCRdb lists only in-frame clones, some missing. The table lists about 27,000 clones, roughly 74% of them singletons. Sequencing was done on a sample of CD8+ T cells sorted from blood. The source is a woman younger than 35 in good health. Each CDR3 is given with its conserved first and last residue. The order of the fields is D gene, J gene, clone size, V gene, CDR3 protein, CDR3 DNA. A D gene is named only where the DNA matches it firmly. Expanded clones get a size class; other rows say once, few or many, or leave the size out.

>.|TRBJ2-5|.|TRBV27
CASSLVWTSPETQYF
TGTGCCAGCAGTTTAGTATGGACATCCCCAGAGACCCAGTACTTC
>.|TRBJ2-1|.|TRBV27
CASSDQGTNEQFF
TGTGCCAGCAGTGATCAGGGGACCAATGAGCAGTTCTTC
>.|TRBJ2-2|.|TRBV6-4
CASGKFANTGELFF
TGTGCCAGCGGGAAGTTCGCGAACACCGGGGAGCTGTTTTTT
>.|TRBJ2-1|.|TRBV5-1
CASSLAGLSSYNEQFF
TGCGCCAGCAGCTTGGCCGGGCTTAGCTCCTACAATGAGCAGTTCTTC
>.|TRBJ2-1|.|TRBV7-2
CASSAGSAAYNEQFF
TGTGCCAGCAGCGCTGGTTCGGCGGCTTACAATGAGCAGTTCTTC
>TRBD2|TRBJ2-1|.|TRBV6-1
CASTTLAGGSNEQFF
TGTGCCAGCACCACCCTAGCGGGAGGGTCCAATGAGCAGTTCTTC
>TRBD2|TRBJ2-1|.|TRBV10-1
CASGLLAGLNRDEQFF
TGCGCCAGCGGACTACTAGCGGGACTCAACAGGGATGAGCAGTTCTTC
>TRBD2|TRBJ2-4|.|TRBV6-1
CASSEVRTSGLGKNIQYF
TGTGCCAGCAGTGAAGTGAGGACTAGCGGCCTTGGCAAAAACATTCAGTACTTC
>.|TRBJ2-2|.|TRBV4-1
CASSQDPTGTGELFF
TGCGCCAGCAGCCAAGACCCGACAGGCACCGGGGAGCTGTTTTTT
>.|TRBJ2-1|.|TRBV6-5
CASSYSLYNEQFF
TGTGCCAGCAGTTATAGTCTCTACAATGAGCAGTTCTTC
>.|TRBJ1-5|.|TRBV4-1
CASSQEGVGNQPQHF
TGCGCCAGCAGCCAAGAAGGGGTGGGCAATCAGCCCCAGCATTTT
>.|TRBJ2-1|.|TRBV7-9
CASSLNRLDSYTNEQFF
TGTGCCAGCAGCCTGAATAGGCTAGATAGCTACACCAATGAGCAGTTCTTC
>TRBD1|TRBJ1-5|.|TRBV27
CASSLRGGAGQPQHF
TGTGCCAGCAGTTTAAGAGGGGGCGCCGGTCAGCCCCAGCATTTT
>.|TRBJ1-1|.|TRBV19
CASRVGYTEAFF
TGTGCCAGTAGGGTTGGTTACACTGAAGCTTTCTTT
>.|TRBJ2-1|once|TRBV7-9
CASSPPLSEQFF
TGTGCCAGCAGCCCCCCATTAAGTGAGCAGTTCTTC
>.|TRBJ1-1|.|TRBV19
CASSMGAEAFF
TGTGCCAGTAGTATGGGGGCTGAAGCTTTCTTT
>.|TRBJ2-7|.|TRBV7-9
CASSPKSEPYEQYF
TGTGCCAGCAGCCCCAAAAGCGAGCCCTACGAGCAGTACTTC
>TRBD2|TRBJ2-1|.|TRBV28
CAIAGINEQFF
TGTGCGATAGCGGGGATCAATGAGCAGTTCTTC
>TRBD2|TRBJ2-7|.|TRBV10-2
CASSIGLAGVNEQYF
TGCGCCAGCAGTATAGGGCTAGCGGGAGTTAACGAGCAGTACTTC
>TRBD2|TRBJ2-3|.|TRBV9
CASSVGGGSTDTQYF
TGTGCCAGCAGCGTAGGCGGGGGGAGCACAGATACGCAGTATTTT
>.|TRBJ1-1|medium-sized|TRBV18
CASSPSTANTEAFF
TGTGCCAGCTCACCGTCGACGGCGAACACTGAAGCTTTCTTT
>TRBD2|TRBJ2-1|.|TRBV2
CASSWTSQSSYNEQFF
TGTGCCAGCTCCTGGACTAGTCAGAGCTCCTACAATGAGCAGTTCTTC
>TRBD1|TRBJ1-2|.|TRBV5-1
CASRTGGNHGYTF
TGCGCCAGCAGGACAGGGGGAAATCATGGCTACACCTTC
>.|TRBJ2-3|once|TRBV9
CASSQGSGEQYF
TGTGCCAGCAGCCAGGGAAGCGGAGAGCAGTATTTT
>.|TRBJ1-3|once|TRBV7-9
CASSPGGINTIYF
TGTGCCAGCAGCCCCGGCGGAATAAACACCATATATTTT
>TRBD1|TRBJ1-2|.|TRBV28
CASSLNLGQGFYGYTF
TGTGCCAGCAGTTTAAACCTAGGACAGGGATTCTATGGCTACACCTTC